A single sample is the source of the 25 T cell receptor beta chains below, sequenced in a study of blood T cell repertoires in COVID-19. Assay: immunoSEQ multiplex PCR; the TCRdb copy retains only in-frame clones and omits some. The sample shows approximately 99,000 clones, approximately 88% of them seen only once. The sequencing sample was made of peripheral blood. The receptors stem from a human donor in a cohort sampled during active COVID-19.

The chain's CDR3 is CASSSAGYIDTQYF. CDR3 sequence (DNA): TGTGCCAGCAGCTCGGCAGGGTATATAGATACGCAGTATTTT. The rearrangement joins TRBV7-3 to TRBJ2-3; the D gene is possibly TRBD1 (5 bases). The CDR3 has 14 residues. CDR1 is SGHTA and CDR2 is FQGTGA in the germline V gene. V was clipped by 4 bases and J by 5 bases, with 13 bases between them.

The rearrangement uses TRBV27 and TRBJ1-1, with a weak D call TRBD1 (5 bases). CDR1 MNHEY and CDR2 SMNVEV come from the germline V gene (reference sequence). The CDR3 is 14 residues long. Trimming left V 5 bases short and J 4 bases short, with 14 bases between. This CDR3 reads CASSNPTVSTEAFF. CDR3 nucleotide sequence: TGTGCCAGCAGTAACCCGACAGTCAGCACTGAAGCTTTCTTT.

The gene calls are TRBV30 and TRBJ2-7, with TRBD2 matching over 7 bases. Germline V gene lookup returns CDR1 GTSNPN and CDR2 SVGIG (reference sequence). V dropped 1 base and J dropped 5; count of bases not matched to a gene: 2. The CDR3 covers 12 residues. Written as DNA, the CDR3 is TGTGCCTGGAGTGGTAGCGGGCACGAGCAGTACTTC. Protein sequence: CAWSGSGHEQYF.

The chain couples TRBV2 to TRBJ2-1; tentative D call: TRBD1 (5 bases). Germline V lookup: CDR1 SNHLY, CDR2 FYNNEI. CDR3 size: 17 residues. V was clipped by 10 bases and J by 0 bases, with 22 bases between them. The CDR3 sequence is CATGQDFRASSYNEQFF. CDR3 sequence (DNA): TGTGCCACCGGCCAAGACTTCAGGGCGAGCTCCTACAATGAGCAGTTCTTC. Supplemented by reference TRBV2 and TRBJ2-1, the full variable domain reads EPEVTQTPSHQVTQMGQEVILRCVPISNHLYFYWYRQILGQKVEFLVSFYNNEISEKSEIFDDQFSVERPDGSNFTLKIRSTKLEDSAMYFCATGQDFRASSYNEQFFGPGTRLTVL.

The gene calls are TRBV19 and TRBJ2-1; TRBD2 matches 8 bases. This CDR3 spans 13 amino acids. CDR1 and CDR2 (germline): LNHDA, SQIVND (reference sequence). Germline trimming cut 8 bases from V and 6 bases from J; bases unmatched to any gene: 6. CDR3 in amino acids: CASLAGGLNEQFF. The CDR3 nucleotides read TGTGCCAGTCTGGCGGGGGGCCTCAATGAGCAGTTCTTC.

The J gene is TRBJ2-1, the V gene TRBV5-4; D perhaps matches TRBD1 (7 bases). Trimming cost V 0 bases and J 6 bases, with 16 bases left between them. Germline V gene data show CDR1 as SGHNT and CDR2 as YYREEE (reference sequence). The CDR3 is 16 residues long. CDR3 region: CASSLVRGQEGNEQFF. The CDR3 DNA sequence: TGTGCCAGCAGCTTGGTTAGGGGGCAGGAGGGCAATGAGCAGTTCTTC.

The rearrangement uses TRBV2 and TRBJ2-5; TRBD1 is a possible D gene (6 bases). From germline, CDR1 is SNHLY and CDR2 FYNNEI. This CDR3 has 12 residues. The V and J ends lost 6 bases and 6 bases respectively, with 11 bases between them. CDR3 coding DNA: TGTGCCAGCAGCCGCGACAGGCAGACCCAGTACTTC. Translating gives CASSRDRQTQYF.

The chain recombines TRBV13 with TRBJ2-7; 10 bases agree with TRBD2. The CDR3 sequence is 15 residues long. The V segment lost 5 bases and the J segment 2 bases; nucleotides outside the gene matches: 6. CDR1 and CDR2 (germline): PRHDT, FYEKMQ (reference sequence). This CDR3 reads CASSRALAGAYEQYF. As DNA, the CDR3 is TGTGCCAGCAGCCGAGCCCTAGCGGGAGCCTACGAGCAGTACTTC.

The rearrangement uses TRBV30 and TRBJ1-5; 8 bases are a match to TRBD1. Germline CDR1 is GTSNPN and CDR2 is SVGIG (reference sequence). CDR3 length equals 14 residues. The V and J ends lost 2 bases and 4 bases, in that order; junction bases with no gene match: 4. The CDR3 DNA reads TGTGCCTGGAGTCAACAGGGGGGGAATCAGCCCCAGCATTTT. It encodes CAWSQQGGNQPQHF.

V gene TRBV7-8 combines with J gene TRBJ2-7; D gene ambiguous. The CDR3 runs 14 residues. Germline CDR1 is SGHVS and CDR2 is FQNEAQ. Trimming left V 1 base short and J 0 bases short, with 7 bases between. CDR3 protein: CASSLGELSYEQYF. The CDR3 nucleotides are TGTGCCAGCAGCTTAGGAGAGCTCTCCTACGAGCAGTACTTC.

V gene TRBV11-2 combines with J gene TRBJ2-1; D not resolved. Germline V CDR1 and CDR2: SGHAT, FQNNGV. The CDR3 sequence is 14 residues long. The V and J ends lost 4 bases and 6 bases respectively, with 13 bases between them. The CDR3: CASSSQASTNEQFF. The CDR3 DNA reads TGTGCCAGCAGCTCCCAGGCCAGCACCAATGAGCAGTTCTTC.

This clone was found once. The V call is TRBV7-2, the J call TRBJ1-1, with TRBD1 identical over 11 bases. Trimming at V came to 5 bases and at J to 4 bases, leaving 3 bases not matched to a gene. Germline loops: CDR1 SGHTA, CDR2 FQGNSA. The CDR3 sequence is 14 residues long. CDR3 nucleotides: TGTGCCAGCAGCGGACAGGGGGCTACCACTGAAGCTTTCTTT. Protein product: CASSGQGATTEAFF.

The CDR3 reads CSAEPQANTGELFF. DNA for the CDR3: TGCAGCGCCGAACCCCAGGCGAACACCGGGGAGCTGTTTTTT. This chain links TRBV29-1 with TRBJ2-2; D ambiguous. The CDR3 runs 14 residues. The V end was cut by 7 bases, the J end by 0 bases, with 12 bases between. Germline values: CDR1 SQVTM, CDR2 ANQGSEA.

The V and J genes are TRBV10-2 and TRBJ1-5; weak D call: TRBD1 (6 bases). In germline, CDR1 is WSHSY, CDR2 SAAADI. The CDR3 loop spans 14 amino acids. Trimming left V 2 bases short and J 7 bases short, with 12 bases between. The CDR3 DNA is TGCGCCAGCAGTGAGCCTGGGACATCGCAGCCCCAGCATTTT. Its translation: CASSEPGTSQPQHF.

The V and J genes are TRBV3-1 (or the pseudogene TRBV3-2) and TRBJ1-5, with TRBD1 matching over 9 bases. CDR3 length: 14 amino acids. Germline-derived CDR1 and CDR2 are LGHDT and YNNKEL (reference sequence). The V and J ends lost 5 bases and 8 bases, in that order; junction bases with no gene match: 7. CDR3 nucleotides: TGTGCCAGCAGCGGGACAGGGTACGAAGAGCCCCAGCATTTT. As protein: CASSGTGYEEPQHF.

In its sample, this clone was seen a few times. The CDR3 sequence is CATTGMGQGAVGYTF. The DNA of the CDR3 is TGTGCCACCACAGGGATGGGACAGGGGGCGGTTGGCTACACCTTC. V and J are TRBV19 and TRBJ1-2, with 12 bases aligning to TRBD1. This CDR3 comprises 15 residues. Losses at the gene ends were 10 bases for V and 7 bases for J; bases not matched to a gene: 13. Germline V gene lookup returns CDR1 LNHDA and CDR2 SQIVND (reference sequence).

This chain uses TRBV6-5 with TRBJ1-5; TRBD1 is a possible D gene (5 bases). The CDR3 has 15 residues. The germline V gene has CDR1 MNHEY and CDR2 SVGAGI. V was shortened by 6 bases and J by 1 base, with 13 bases between the two germline ends. The CDR3 loop is CASRSTAWSNQPQHF. The CDR3 coding sequence is TGTGCCAGCAGATCGACAGCCTGGAGCAATCAGCCCCAGCATTTT.

This chain joins TRBV6-1 and TRBJ2-5, with 10 positions matching TRBD1. The CDR3 covers 15 residues. CDR1 and CDR2 from the germline V gene are MNHNS and SASEGT. V gave up 3 bases and J gave up 4 bases; unmatched junction bases: 5. The CDR3 protein is CASSESGTGVETQYF. The CDR3 DNA follows: TGTGCCAGCAGTGAGTCAGGGACAGGGGTAGAGACCCAGTACTTC.

The chain carries TRBV28 and TRBJ1-4, with a possible D match to TRBD1 (6 bases). V lost 6 bases, J lost 8 bases, and 16 bases lay in between. This CDR3 contains 14 residues. The germline V gene encodes CDR1 MDHEN and CDR2 SYDVKM. The CDR3 sequence is CASRSTGMGEKLFF. CDR3 bases: TGTGCCAGCAGGTCTACAGGGATGGGAGAAAAACTGTTTTTT.

This sequence joins TRBV21-1 and TRBJ2-3; the table's TRBD2 call for D was not verified on the DNA. TRBV21-1 is assigned pseudogene status. CDR3 length equals 16 residues. The DNA of the CDR3 is TGTGCCAGCAGCAAAGAGACTAGCGGAGACACAGATACGCAGTATTTT. It encodes CASSKETSGDTDTQYF.

This rearrangement joins TRBV12-3 or TRBV12-4 to TRBJ2-1; possible D gene TRBD1, 6 bases. This CDR3 comprises 10 residues. This CDR3 is CATGLNEQFF. DNA of the CDR3: TGTGCGACAGGCCTCAATGAGCAGTTCTTC.

This rearrangement joins TRBV7-2 to TRBJ2-5; 7 bases align to TRBD2. The CDR3 spans 16 residues. Germline V gene lookup returns CDR1 SGHTA and CDR2 FQGNSA. The junction had 6 bases not matched to a gene; V was cut back by 0 bases and J by 2 bases. CDR3 sequence reads: CASSLAGGGGQETQYF. The DNA of the CDR3 is TGTGCCAGCAGCTTAGCGGGTGGGGGAGGGCAAGAGACCCAGTACTTC.

The chain recombines TRBV6-6 with TRBJ2-7, with TRBD1 matching 9 bases. Trimming at V came to 5 bases and at J to 3 bases, leaving 17 bases not matched to a gene. This CDR3 region has 18 residues. The V gene's germline CDR1 is MNHNY and CDR2 SVGAGI (reference sequence). For the CDR3, the DNA is TGTGCCAGCAGTCCCCGGGACAGGGATTCGGCGGGCCTCTACGAGCAGTACTTC. Protein product: CASSPRDRDSAGLYEQYF.

V usage is TRBV7-3 and J usage is TRBJ1-2; 7 nucleotides match TRBD1. Germline V lookup: CDR1 SGHTA, CDR2 FQGTGA. V dropped 0 bases and J dropped 5; count of bases not matched to a gene: 3. CDR3 length: 14 amino acids. CDR3 in amino acids: CASSLTGTEYGYTF. CDR3 DNA: TGTGCCAGCAGCTTAACGGGGACAGAGTATGGCTACACCTTC.

CDR3 in amino acids: CATSDWRGVGAFF. CDR3 bases: TGTGCCACCAGTGATTGGCGGGGAGTGGGAGCTTTCTTT. The chain is built from TRBV24-1 and TRBJ1-1; unclear D gene. This CDR3 is built from 13 residues. The ends were cut back, 2 bases at V and 10 bases at J, with 13 bases in the middle. The germline V gene has CDR1 KGHDR and CDR2 SFDVKD.